Each of the 3 T cell receptor beta chains below was sequenced from the same sample in a study of T cells in Graves' hyperthyroidism and ophthalmopathy. Amplification targeted TCR beta CDR3 regions from RNA transcripts. First-round RT-PCR with HTBI primers amplified the TCR CDR3 region. TCRdb ran MiXCR on the multiplex PCR reads and lists one entry per CDR3 protein. The sample carries fewer than 600,000 distinct CDR3 sequences, under 15% recorded once. Sequencing was carried out using blood. The receptor set was obtained from a woman aged 18 to 35 with Graves' hyperthyroidism.

About this clonotype: A much larger clone differs from this one at a single base, so this may be a read error. V and J are TRBV30 and TRBJ1-3; D is unclear. This CDR3 has 13 residues. CDR1 is GTSNPN, CDR2 SVGIG, per germline (reference sequence). CDR3 amino acids: CAWSKNSGSTIYF. CDR3 nucleotide sequence: TGTGCCTGGAGTAAGAACTCTGGAAGCACCATATATTTT. Full variable domain (missing parts from reference TRBV30 and TRBJ1-3): SQTIHQWPATLVQPVGSPLSLECTVEGTSNPNLYWYRQAAGRGLQLLFYSVGIGQISSEVPQNLSASRPQDRQFILSSKKLLLSDSGFYLCAWSKNSGSTIYFGEGSWLTVV.

This clonotype was detected a few times. Compared with germline, one end of the junction differs, possibly owing to a read error. The gene calls are TRBV9 and TRBJ2-1, with D unresolved. Per germline, CDR1 SGDLS and CDR2 YYNGEE. The CDR3 spans 12 residues. CDR3 region: CASTVDENEQFF. Here the CDR3 DNA reads TGTGCCAGCACCGTAGACGAAAATGAGCAGTTCTTC.

This clonotype came up many times. The V gene is TRBV27, the J gene TRBJ2-7; D not resolved. This CDR3 is built from 14 residues. Trimming took 2 bases from V and 1 from J, leaving 9 bases between them. Germline CDR1 MNHEY, CDR2 SMNVEV (reference sequence). The DNA for the CDR3 is TGTGCCAGCAGTTTAAAACAACAATCCTACGAGCAGTACGTC. Translating it yields CASSLKQQSYEQYV.